The source of this T cell receptor (beta chain) is a study of vaccination and CD4 T cells after COVID-19. Whole-study context: Stimuli were overlapping spike peptide pools of SARS-CoV-2 and three common cold coronaviruses (HCoV-NL63, HCoV-OC43, HCoV-229E). Control cultures, each given a CEFX pool, an HIV-1 Nef pool, or no peptide, were included.

With the Oncomine TCR Beta short-read assay, DNA from cultured CD4+ T cells was sequenced. TCRdb called the PCR reads again in MiXCR, with one record for every CDR3 protein. The data hold roughly 15,000 distinct CDR3 sequences, with approximately 59% observed a single time. Points on this clonotype: Its antigen is not known.

Study conclusions and caveats: The rise in median SARS-CoV-2-reactive clonotypes, from roughly 21 to 40, was not significant. Early post-infection timepoints were not included, and relatively few convalescent patients were studied.

Treatment denoted: approximately 9-day PBMC culture with coronavirus spike peptide pools or control peptides (ViraFEST assay). This receptor was identified in a human donor who had recovered from COVID-19. Here the sequenced sample was CD4+ T cells from blood, cultured in vitro, taken after SARS-CoV-2 vaccination.

The CDR3 nucleotides read TGTGCCAGCAGTTACTCGTACCCGGGACTAGCGGGTGAGACCCAGTACTTC. Translated, it gives CASSYSYPGLAGETQYF. V is TRBV6-5 and J is TRBJ2-7; 12 positions agree with TRBD2. The J call may be faulty, since TRBJ2-5 better matches the DNA end. The V gene's germline CDR1 is MNHEY and CDR2 SVGAGI. This CDR3 has 17 amino acids.